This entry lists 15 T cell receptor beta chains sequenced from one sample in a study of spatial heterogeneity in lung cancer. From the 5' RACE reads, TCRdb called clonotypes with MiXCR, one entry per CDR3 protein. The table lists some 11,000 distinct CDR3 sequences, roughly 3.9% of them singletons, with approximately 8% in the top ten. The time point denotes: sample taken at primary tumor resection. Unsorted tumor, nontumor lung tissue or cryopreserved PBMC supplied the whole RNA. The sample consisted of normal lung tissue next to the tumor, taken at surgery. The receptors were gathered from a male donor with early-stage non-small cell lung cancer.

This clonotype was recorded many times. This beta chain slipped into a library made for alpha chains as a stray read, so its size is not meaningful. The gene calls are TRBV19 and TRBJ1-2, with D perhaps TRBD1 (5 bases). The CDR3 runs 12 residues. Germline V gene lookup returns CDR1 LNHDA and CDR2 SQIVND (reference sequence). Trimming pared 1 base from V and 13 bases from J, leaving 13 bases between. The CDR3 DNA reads TGTGCCAGTAGTATAGTTGGGGCGTCGTCCACCTTC. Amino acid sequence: CASSIVGASSTF. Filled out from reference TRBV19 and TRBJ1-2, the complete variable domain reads DGGITQSPKYLFRKEGQNVTLSCEQNLNHDAMYWYRQDPGQGLRLIYYSQIVNDFQKGDIAEGYSVSREKKESFPLTVTSAQKNPTAFYLCASSIVGASSTFGSGTRLTVV.

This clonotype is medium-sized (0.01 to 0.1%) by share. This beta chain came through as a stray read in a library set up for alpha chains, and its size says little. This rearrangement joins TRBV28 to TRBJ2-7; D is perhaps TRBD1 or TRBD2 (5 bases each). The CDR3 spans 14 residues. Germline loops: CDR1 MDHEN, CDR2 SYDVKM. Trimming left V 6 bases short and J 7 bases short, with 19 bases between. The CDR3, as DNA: TGTGCCAGCAGGCCCGCCAGGGAGATCGGAGAGCAGTACTTC. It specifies CASRPAREIGEQYF.

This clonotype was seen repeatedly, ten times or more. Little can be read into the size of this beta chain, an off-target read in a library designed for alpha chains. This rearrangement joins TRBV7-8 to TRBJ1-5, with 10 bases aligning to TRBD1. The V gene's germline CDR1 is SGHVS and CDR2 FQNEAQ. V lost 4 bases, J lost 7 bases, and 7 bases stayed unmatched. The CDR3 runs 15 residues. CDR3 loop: CASSSGTGVGQPQHF. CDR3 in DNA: TGTGCCAGCAGCTCGGGGACAGGGGTTGGGCAGCCCCAGCATTTT. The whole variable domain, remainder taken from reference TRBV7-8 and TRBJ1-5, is GAGVSQSPRYKVAKRGQDVALRCDPISGHVSLFWYQQALGQGPEFLTYFQNEAQLDKSGLPSDRFFAERPEGSVSTLKIQRTQQEDSAVYLCASSSGTGVGQPQHFGDGTRLSIL.

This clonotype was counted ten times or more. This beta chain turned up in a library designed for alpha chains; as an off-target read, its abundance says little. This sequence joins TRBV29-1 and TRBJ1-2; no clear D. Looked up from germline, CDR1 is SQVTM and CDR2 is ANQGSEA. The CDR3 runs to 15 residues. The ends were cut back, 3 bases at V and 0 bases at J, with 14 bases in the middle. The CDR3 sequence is CSVESPGSTNYGYTF. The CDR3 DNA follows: TGCAGCGTTGAGTCTCCCGGGAGCACTAACTATGGCTACACCTTC. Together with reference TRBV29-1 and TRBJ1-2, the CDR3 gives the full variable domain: SAVISQKPSRDICQRGTSLTIQCQVDSQVTMMFWYRQQPGQSLTLIATANQGSEATYESGFVIDKFPISRPNLTFSTLTVSNMSPEDSSIYLCSVESPGSTNYGYTFGSGTRLTVV.

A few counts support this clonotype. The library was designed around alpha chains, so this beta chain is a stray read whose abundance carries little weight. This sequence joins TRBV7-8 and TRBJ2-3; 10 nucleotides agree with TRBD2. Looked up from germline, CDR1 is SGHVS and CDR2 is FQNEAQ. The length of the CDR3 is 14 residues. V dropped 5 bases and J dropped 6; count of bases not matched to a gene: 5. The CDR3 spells CASSRAGLADTQYF. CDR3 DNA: TGTGCCAGCAGCCGAGCGGGACTAGCGGATACGCAGTATTTT.

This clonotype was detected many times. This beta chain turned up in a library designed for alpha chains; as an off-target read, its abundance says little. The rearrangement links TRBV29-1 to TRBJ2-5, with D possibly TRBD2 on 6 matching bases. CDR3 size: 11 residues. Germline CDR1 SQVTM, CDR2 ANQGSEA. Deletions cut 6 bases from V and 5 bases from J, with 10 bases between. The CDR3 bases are TGCAGCGTACTGGAGGGGGAGACCCAGTACTTC. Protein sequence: CSVLEGETQYF. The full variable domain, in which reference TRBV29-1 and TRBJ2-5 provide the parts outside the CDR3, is SAVISQKPSRDICQRGTSLTIQCQVDSQVTMMFWYRQQPGQSLTLIATANQGSEATYESGFVIDKFPISRPNLTFSTLTVSNMSPEDSSIYLCSVLEGETQYFGPGTRLLVL.

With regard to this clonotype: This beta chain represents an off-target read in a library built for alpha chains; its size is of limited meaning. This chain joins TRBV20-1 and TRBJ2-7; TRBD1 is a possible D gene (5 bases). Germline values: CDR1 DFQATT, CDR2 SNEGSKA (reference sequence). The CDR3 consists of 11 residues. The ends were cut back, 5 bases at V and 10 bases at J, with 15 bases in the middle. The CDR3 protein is CSARNRLGQYF. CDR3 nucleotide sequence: TGCAGTGCTCGGAACAGGTTGGGCCAGTACTTC.

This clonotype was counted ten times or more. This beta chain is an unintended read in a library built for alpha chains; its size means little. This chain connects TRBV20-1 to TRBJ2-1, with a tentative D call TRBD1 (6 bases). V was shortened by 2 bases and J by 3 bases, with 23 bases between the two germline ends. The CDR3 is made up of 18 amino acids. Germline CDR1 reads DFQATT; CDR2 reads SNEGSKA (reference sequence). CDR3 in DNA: TGCAGTGCTAGATCCTCCGGAAACAGGGAAAGGAACTACAATGAGCAGTTCTTC. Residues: CSARSSGNRERNYNEQFF.

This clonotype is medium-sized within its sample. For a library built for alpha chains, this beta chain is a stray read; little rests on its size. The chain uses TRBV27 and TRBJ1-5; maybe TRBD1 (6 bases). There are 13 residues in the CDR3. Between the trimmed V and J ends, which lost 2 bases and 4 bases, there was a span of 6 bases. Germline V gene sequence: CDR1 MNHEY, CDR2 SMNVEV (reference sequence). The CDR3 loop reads CASSLQGNQPQHF. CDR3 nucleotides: TGTGCCAGCAGTTTACAGGGGAATCAGCCCCAGCATTTT.

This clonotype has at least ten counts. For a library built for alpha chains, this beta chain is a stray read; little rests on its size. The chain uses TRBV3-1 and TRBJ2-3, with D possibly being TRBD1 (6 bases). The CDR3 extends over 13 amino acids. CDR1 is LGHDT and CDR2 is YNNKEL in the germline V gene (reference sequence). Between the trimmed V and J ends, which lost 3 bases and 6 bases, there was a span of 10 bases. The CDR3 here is CASSQNTGDTQYF. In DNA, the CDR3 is TGTGCCAGCAGCCAGAACACAGGGGATACGCAGTATTTT.

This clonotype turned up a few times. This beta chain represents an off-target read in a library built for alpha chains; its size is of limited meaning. The CDR3 region has the DNA TGCGCCAGCAAGAGGGACGGAGAGACCCAGTACTTC. Residues: CASKRDGETQYF. This chain connects TRBV5-1 to TRBJ2-5; D may correspond to TRBD1 or TRBD2 (5 bases each). Germline V CDR1 and CDR2: SGHRS, YFSETQ. V lost 6 bases, J lost 4 bases, and 10 bases lay in between. CDR3 size: 12 residues.

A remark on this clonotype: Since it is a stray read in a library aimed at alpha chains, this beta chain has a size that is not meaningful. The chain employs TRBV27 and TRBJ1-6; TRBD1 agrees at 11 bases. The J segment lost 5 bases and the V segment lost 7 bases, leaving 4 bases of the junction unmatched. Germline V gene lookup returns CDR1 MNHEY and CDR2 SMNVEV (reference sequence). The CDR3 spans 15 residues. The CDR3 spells CASKDRGPNNSPLHF. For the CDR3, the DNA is TGTGCCAGCAAGGACAGGGGGCCTAATAATTCACCCCTCCACTTT.

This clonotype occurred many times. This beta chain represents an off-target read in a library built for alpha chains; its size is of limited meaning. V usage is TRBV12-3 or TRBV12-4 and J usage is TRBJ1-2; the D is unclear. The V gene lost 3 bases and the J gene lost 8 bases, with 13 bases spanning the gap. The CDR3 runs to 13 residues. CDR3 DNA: TGTGCCAGCAGTTTTAATTCGCGGTCCGGCTACACCTTC. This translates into CASSFNSRSGYTF.

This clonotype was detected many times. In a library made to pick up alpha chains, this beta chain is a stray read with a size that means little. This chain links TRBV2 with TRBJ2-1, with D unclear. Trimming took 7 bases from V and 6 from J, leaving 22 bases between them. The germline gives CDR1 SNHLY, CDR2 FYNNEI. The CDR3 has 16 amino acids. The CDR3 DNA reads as TGTGCCAGCAAGGACGCGAGTATCCCTTACAGCAATGAGCAGTTCTTC. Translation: CASKDASIPYSNEQFF.

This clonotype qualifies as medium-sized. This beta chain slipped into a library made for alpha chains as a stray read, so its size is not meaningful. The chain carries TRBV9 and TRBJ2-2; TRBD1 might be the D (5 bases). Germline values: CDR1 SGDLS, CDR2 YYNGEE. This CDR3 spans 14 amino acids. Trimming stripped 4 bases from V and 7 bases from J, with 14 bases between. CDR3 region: CASSLSRVYGELFF. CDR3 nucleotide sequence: TGTGCCAGCAGCTTATCCAGGGTATACGGGGAGCTGTTTTTT.